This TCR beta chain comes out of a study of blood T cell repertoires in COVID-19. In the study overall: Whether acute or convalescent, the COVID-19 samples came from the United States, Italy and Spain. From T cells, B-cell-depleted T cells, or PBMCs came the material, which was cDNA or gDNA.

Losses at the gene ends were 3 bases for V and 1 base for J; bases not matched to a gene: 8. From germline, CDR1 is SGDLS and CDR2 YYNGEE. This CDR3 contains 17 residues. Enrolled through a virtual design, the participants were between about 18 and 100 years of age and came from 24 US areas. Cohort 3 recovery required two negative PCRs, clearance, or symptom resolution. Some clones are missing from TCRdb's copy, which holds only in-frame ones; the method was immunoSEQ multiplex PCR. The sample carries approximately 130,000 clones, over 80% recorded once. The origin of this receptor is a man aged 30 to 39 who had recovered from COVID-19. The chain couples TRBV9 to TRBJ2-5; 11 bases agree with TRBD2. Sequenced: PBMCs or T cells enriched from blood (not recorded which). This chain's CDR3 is CASSAPRGTSGQETQYF. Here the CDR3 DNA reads TGTGCCAGCAGCGCCCCCCGTGGGACTAGCGGCCAAGAGACCCAGTACTTC.